Following are 23 T cell receptor beta chains from one sample sequenced in a study of human T cells and chemical hapten exposure. Documented time point: pre-sensitization, week 0. Indicated treatment: therapeutic diphenylcyclopropenone sensitization with weekly scalp DPC. TCRdb analysed the RACE reads with MiXCR anew, one entry per CDR3 protein. The sample includes a few hundred thousand distinct CDR3 sequences, 7.5% to 8% of them seen just once. Sequencing used whole blood, obtained in connection with sensitization to the hapten diphenylcyclopropenone (DPC). The origin of the receptors is a man aged 18 to 29 with alopecia areata. Some clones in this sample may be carry-over from other donors' samples.

CDR3 sequence reads: CASSSRAGPTYNEQFF. CDR3 DNA: TGCGCCAGCAGCTCCAGAGCGGGGCCAACCTACAATGAGCAGTTCTTC. J is TRBJ2-1 and V is TRBV10-2, with 7 bases aligning to TRBD2. Germline assignment: CDR1 WSHSY and CDR2 SAAADI. J was trimmed by 2 bases and V by 6 bases; bases with no gene match: 10. CDR3 length: 16 amino acids.

V gene TRBV7-2 combines with J gene TRBJ1-4, with D tentatively TRBD1 (5 bases). CDR3 size: 15 residues. The germline V gene has CDR1 SGHTA and CDR2 FQGNSA. Trimming took 5 bases from V and 3 from J, leaving 13 bases between them. The CDR3 sequence is CASSAPQGPNEKLFF. The CDR3 nucleotides are TGTGCCAGCAGCGCCCCCCAGGGTCCTAATGAAAAACTGTTTTTT.

This clonotype was observed a handful of times. The V gene is TRBV27, the J gene TRBJ2-7; TRBD1 aligns across 9 bases. Germline lookup yields CDR1 MNHEY and CDR2 SMNVEV (reference sequence). The CDR3 sequence is 16 residues long. Trimming removed 0 bases from V and 4 bases from J; junction bases left unmatched: 7. As DNA, the CDR3 is TGTGCCAGCAGTTTATCGGCTGGGACAGGGATGTACGAGCAGTACGTC. Translating it yields CASSLSAGTGMYEQYV.

The J gene is TRBJ2-1, the V gene TRBV6-1, with TRBD2 identical over 9 bases. Germline V CDR1 and CDR2: MNHNS, SASEGT. The CDR3 length is 16 residues. J gave up 4 bases and V 4 bases, and 8 bases lay outside the gene matches. In DNA form, the CDR3 reads TGTGCCAGCAGTGGTAAAGCGGGGGGATCTTACAATGAGCAGTTCTTC. This translates into CASSGKAGGSYNEQFF.

This clonotype showed up many times. The rearrangement links TRBV7-3 to TRBJ2-5; 9 bases map to TRBD2. The CDR3 loop spans 15 amino acids. The ends lost 3 bases at V and 0 bases at J; junction bases unmatched: 2. Germline V gene data show CDR1 as SGHTA and CDR2 as FQGTGA. The CDR3 DNA sequence: TGTGCCAGCAGCTTGGCTAGCGGGGACCAAGAGACCCAGTACTTC. Its protein is CASSLASGDQETQYF.

This clonotype was counted a few times. The rearrangement joins TRBV5-1 to TRBJ1-1; D is uncertain. The germline V gene encodes CDR1 SGHRS and CDR2 YFSETQ. This CDR3 has 12 residues. Trimming removed 2 bases from V and 7 bases from J, with 9 bases in between. Here the CDR3 reads CASSFPGNEAFF. The CDR3 DNA reads as TGCGCCAGCAGCTTCCCGGGCAATGAAGCTTTCTTT.

This chain links TRBV19 with TRBJ1-2; D ambiguous. CDR1 is LNHDA, CDR2 SQIVND, per germline (reference sequence). The V and J ends lost 5 bases and 3 bases respectively, with 7 bases between them. The CDR3 runs 12 residues. The chain's CDR3 is CASSGTYYGYTF. The DNA for the CDR3 is TGTGCCAGTAGTGGCACCTACTATGGCTACACCTTC. Looking up the rest from reference TRBV19 and TRBJ1-2 gives the full variable domain: DGGITQSPKYLFRKEGQNVTLSCEQNLNHDAMYWYRQDPGQGLRLIYYSQIVNDFQKGDIAEGYSVSREKKESFPLTVTSAQKNPTAFYLCASSGTYYGYTFGSGTRLTVV.

This clonotype has at least ten counts. The rearrangement joins TRBV7-9 to TRBJ2-1, with D possibly TRBD2 on 6 matching bases. The CDR3 has 15 amino acids. The V gene lost 2 bases and the J gene lost 2 bases, with 10 bases spanning the gap. CDR1 is SEHNR and CDR2 is FQNEAQ in the germline V gene (reference sequence). Here the CDR3 DNA reads TGTGCCAGCAGCTTATCGGGGGTTACCTACAATGAGCAGTTCTTC. Its protein is CASSLSGVTYNEQFF. The complete variable domain, with remaining parts taken from reference TRBV7-9 and TRBJ2-1, reads DTGVSQNPRHKITKRGQNVTFRCDPISEHNRLYWYRQTLGQGPEFLTYFQNEAQLEKSRLLSDRFSAERPKGSFSTLEIQRTEQGDSAMYLCASSLSGVTYNEQFFGPGTRLTVL.

The rearrangement links TRBV10-3 to TRBJ2-7, with 12 bases aligning to TRBD2. CDR1 and CDR2 from the germline V gene are ENHRY and SYGVKD. V lost 4 bases, J lost 3 bases, and 1 base stayed unmatched. This CDR3 is built from 14 residues. The CDR3 spells CAISAGLAGYEQYV. The CDR3 bases are TGTGCCATCAGTGCGGGACTAGCGGGCTACGAGCAGTACGTC.

This clonotype was found a few times. The rearrangement joins TRBV6-5 to TRBJ2-7, with TRBD2 as a possible D gene (7 bases). The germline gives CDR1 MNHEY, CDR2 SVGAGI. V lost 8 bases, J lost 5 bases, and 16 bases lay in between. CDR3 size: 13 residues. CDR3 sequence: CASQWGGAHEQYF. In nucleotides, the CDR3 is TGTGCCAGCCAATGGGGGGGCGCCCACGAGCAGTACTTC.

The V and J genes are TRBV10-3 and TRBJ2-7; D gene unclear. The germline gives CDR1 ENHRY, CDR2 SYGVKD. V dropped 4 bases and J dropped 2 bases, with 9 bases sitting between them. There are 13 residues in the CDR3. The CDR3: CAISVTAAYEQYF. DNA for the CDR3: TGTGCCATCAGTGTAACAGCTGCCTACGAGCAGTACTTC.

This clonotype was counted only a few times. The CDR3 sequence: CAISGGGGISAFF. CDR3 sequence (DNA): TGTGCCATCAGTGGTGGGGGTGGAATATCGGCTTTCTTT. The V gene is TRBV10-3, the J gene TRBJ1-1, with D maybe TRBD1 (5 bases). The CDR3 totals 13 residues. Trimming left V 4 bases short and J 11 bases short, with 17 bases between. Germline V gene lookup returns CDR1 ENHRY and CDR2 SYGVKD.

The chain joins TRBV27 to TRBJ2-7, with D possibly being TRBD1 (6 bases). Trimming removed 8 bases at V and 2 bases at J, with 22 bases between. The length of the CDR3 is 16 residues. Germline V gene lookup returns CDR1 MNHEY and CDR2 SMNVEV (reference sequence). CDR3 region: CASGGAGSLPPYEQYF. The CDR3, as DNA: TGTGCCAGCGGGGGCGCCGGCAGCCTCCCCCCCTACGAGCAGTACTTC.

This clonotype has just a few counts. CDR3 protein: CASSPQGLSPYNEQFF. In DNA form, the CDR3 reads TGTGCCAGCAGTCCACAGGGCCTCTCTCCGTACAATGAGCAGTTCTTC. The chain uses TRBV7-3 and TRBJ2-1, with D possibly matching TRBD1 (6 bases). V dropped 6 bases and J dropped 4 bases, with 19 bases sitting between them. This CDR3 contains 16 residues. Looked up from germline, CDR1 is SGHTA and CDR2 is FQGTGA.

This clonotype was found a few times. The chain couples TRBV12-3 or TRBV12-4 to TRBJ1-1; D is uncertain. Trimming removed 5 bases from V and 7 bases from J, with 8 bases in between. The CDR3 runs 11 residues. The CDR3 DNA reads as TGTGCCAGCAGTCCCAATCTTGAAGCTTTCTTT. It codes for CASSPNLEAFF.

The V call is TRBV3-1, the J call TRBJ1-6; 10 bases are a match to TRBD1. CDR3 length equals 15 residues. Germline assignment: CDR1 LGHDT and CDR2 YNNKEL (reference sequence). The V gene end was trimmed by 0 bases and the J gene end by 8 bases; junction bases not matched to a gene: 1. CDR3 in amino acids: CASSQDGTGDSPLHF. The CDR3, as DNA: TGTGCCAGCAGCCAAGATGGGACAGGGGATTCACCCCTCCACTTT.

The chain combines TRBV3-1 with TRBJ2-2; the match to TRBD2 covers 12 bases. This CDR3 contains 18 residues. The germline V gene has CDR1 LGHDT and CDR2 YNNKEL (reference sequence). Trimming cost V 6 bases and J 1 base; bases outside gene matches: 9. The CDR3 here is CASRTLRTSGKNTGELFF. The CDR3 nucleotides read TGTGCCAGCAGAACCCTAAGGACTAGCGGGAAGAACACCGGGGAGCTGTTTTTT.

This chain joins TRBV4-3 and TRBJ2-3, with 7 bases identical to TRBD2. The germline gives CDR1 LGHNA, CDR2 YSLEER. The CDR3 is made up of 16 amino acids. V was pared by 1 base and J by 6 bases, with 10 bases of the junction left unmatched. This chain's CDR3 is CASSQVSSGARDTQYF. The CDR3, as DNA: TGCGCCAGCAGCCAAGTTTCCAGCGGGGCCCGGGATACGCAGTATTTT.

This clonotype was found many times. The chain couples TRBV5-1 to TRBJ1-1; D perhaps matches TRBD1 (6 bases). CDR3 size: 13 residues. Looked up from germline, CDR1 is SGHRS and CDR2 is YFSETQ. V was cut by 4 bases and J by 3 bases, with 10 bases left in between. In nucleotides, the CDR3 is TGCGCCAGCAGCCGGACAGATCACACTGAAGCTTTCTTT. Translated, it gives CASSRTDHTEAFF.

This clonotype was found a few times. The chain joins TRBV14 to TRBJ1-1; unclear D gene. CDR3 length equals 13 residues. The germline gives CDR1 SGHDN, CDR2 FVKESK. V was shortened by 5 bases and J by 5 bases, with 12 bases between the two germline ends. The CDR3 region is CASSVPGRTEAFF. The CDR3 coding sequence is TGTGCCAGCAGCGTTCCGGGCCGGACTGAAGCTTTCTTT.

This clonotype was detected a few times. The chain uses TRBV6-2 or TRBV6-3 and TRBJ2-2; 8 nucleotides align to TRBD1. The CDR3 contains 16 residues. V was clipped by 4 bases and J by 0 bases; unmatched bases: 4. Germline lookup yields CDR1 MNHEY and CDR2 SVGEGT. CDR3 protein: CASSWTGLANTGELFF. The CDR3 DNA reads TGTGCCAGCAGTTGGACAGGGTTGGCGAACACCGGGGAGCTGTTTTTT.

This clonotype was seen more than once but under ten times. This chain uses TRBV20-1 with TRBJ2-5; TRBD2 agrees at 9 bases. V dropped 6 bases and J dropped 4; count of bases not matched to a gene: 12. Germline V CDR1 and CDR2: DFQATT, SNEGSKA (reference sequence). The CDR3 has 15 residues. CDR3 sequence (DNA): TGCAGTGCCCAGTTTAGCGGGGGATTGGCAGAGACCCAGTACTTC. It codes for CSAQFSGGLAETQYF.

The chain carries TRBV12-3 or TRBV12-4 and TRBJ2-7; 9 bases are a match to TRBD1. This CDR3 spans 14 amino acids. The trim removed 6 bases at V and 6 bases at J, leaving 9 bases unmatched. The CDR3 protein is CASSTDRGWGEQYF. The CDR3 coding sequence is TGTGCCAGCAGCACGGACAGGGGATGGGGCGAGCAGTACTTC.